This TCR beta chain was recovered during a study of T cells in Graves' hyperthyroidism and ophthalmopathy. Germline loops: CDR1 MGHRA, CDR2 YSYEKL. The CDR3 runs 15 residues. Trimming left V 5 bases short and J 4 bases short, with 15 bases between. RNA transcripts provided the source from which TCR beta CDR3 regions were amplified. HTBI primers were used for first-round RT-PCR of the TCR CDR3. Using its own MiXCR run on the multiplex PCR reads, TCRdb lists one record per CDR3 protein. The sample includes a few hundred thousand distinct CDR3 sequences, about 15% seen only once; the top ten take about an eighth. This clonotype was observed at least ten times.

The J gene is TRBJ2-1, the V gene TRBV4-1; TRBD1 or TRBD2 may be the D gene (5 bases each). This receptor was identified in a woman between 35 and 50 years old with Graves' hyperthyroidism that later progressed to Graves' ophthalmopathy. The sequenced sample consisted of blood. CDR3 nucleotides: TGCGCCAGCAGCGGAGAGGGGACCCGATACAATGAGCAGTTCTTC. This encodes CASSGEGTRYNEQFF.